This T cell receptor (beta chain) is drawn from a study of cytomegalovirus exposure and HLA in healthy donors (dated by TCRdb to the late 2010s). For context, the study as a whole: In an earlier analysis of roughly 590 of the donors, under 300 Gb of sequence data and approximately 120 million unique TCR beta sequences from 180 million or so T cells were reported. Donor age, sex, ethnicity and CMV serostatus were collected together with the repertoire data. In a later genetic analysis, genome-wide SNP genotypes for about three fifths of the 666 donors were used, and that subset was treated as a discovery cohort. Among about 370 genotyped donors of the cohort, an average of approximately 200,000 unique TCR beta nucleotide sequences was sequenced per donor, of which roughly 18% were non-productive. Every discovery cohort repertoire had been produced on one sequencing platform. Besides the first cohort of approximately 710 subjects, a separate validation cohort made up of over a hundred different subjects was used. The number of donors typed differed by locus, with roughly 629-640 for A, B, C, DRB1 and DQB1, 522 for DQA1, approximately 580 for DPA1, and around 450 for DPB1. In an earlier analysis of roughly 540 of the donors, high-throughput TCR beta sequencing was used to judge whether each TCR beta V gene segment behaved as functional or pseudogenic. The study was designed to test whether signatures of past pathogen exposure could be identified by cataloging public T cell receptors. Using immunosequencing, the study profiled T cell repertoires from about 650 subjects and related those repertoires to cytomegalovirus serostatus. Several DR-DQ haplotypes were handled as single units for association and clustering because linkage in the cohort was strong. Class I and class II HLA loci were covered by the typing at four-digit resolution. A later analysis re-examined previously published TCR beta repertoires from more than 600 donors and added high-resolution HLA genotyping to investigate patterns of TCR occurrence. To predict cytomegalovirus infection status, the study combined high-throughput TCR immunosequencing, statistical association of individual TCRs with disease status, and machine learning. An early release that covered about 640 HLA-typed donors contained around 300 gigabases of sequencing data and some 87 million unique TCR sequences. Of the 300 to 500 genotyped donors, 70% to 90% were placed in the genetic ancestry cluster associated with self-reported Caucasian donors. In the later analysis, no new phenotypic data were used to find candidate immune exposures; instead, reliance was placed on TCR beta sequences and their occurrence across donors. General study outcomes and caveats: Three of the identified cytomegalovirus-associated TCR beta chains were confirmed in vitro to be specific for cytomegalovirus antigens. In both the original and validation cohorts, the classifier was reported to diagnose cytomegalovirus status with high specificity and sensitivity. Immune exposure information for the cohort was limited to CMV serostatus. A cluster of highly shared sequence variants was judged likely to represent a technical artifact of the sequencing pipeline. In this cohort, only TCR beta chains were sequenced, and detectable features were limited by the absence of alpha or paired-chain data. At a false discovery rate of 0.05, a later analysis linked 15,000 to 20,000 TCR beta sequences to specific HLA alleles. According to a later analysis, parvovirus B19, influenza, CMV and Epstein-Barr virus appeared linked to several top co-occurrence clusters. Strong co-occurrence of HLA alleles, especially DR and DQ, made assigning TCR associations to individual alleles difficult. A further reported finding was that TCR beta sequences accurately predicted the HLA-A and HLA-B alleles for most subjects in the first cohort. According to a later analysis, most CMV-associated TCR beta chains appeared to be HLA-restricted, and the HLA associations seemed to be driven largely by CMV exposure. Linkage disequilibrium might explain the correlated functional status among segregating V segments, but an unknown experimental factor could not be ruled out. An association between a missense DCLRE1C variant and V-gene and J-gene trimming of TCR beta chains was found in a later genetic analysis and replicated in an independent cohort. Because HLA typing was unavailable for some donors at each locus, only the typed subset was used in association tests. The earlier analysis of about 600 of the donors excluded approximately 17 rarely observed V segments, including chromosome 9 orphons, because counts were too low. The study listed 164 TCR beta chains as associated with cytomegalovirus. In a later genetic analysis, fewer N-insertions in productive TCRs were reported among donors in an Asian-associated ancestry cluster than the roughly 700-donor mean. In a later analysis, HLA-associated TCR beta chains showed more clonal expansion and lower generation probabilities than non-associated chains that were equally common. It was suggested by the authors that the approach could potentially be generalized to other disease states and immunological phenotypes. Broadly in line with IMGT annotations, most TCR beta V segments showed up in productive rearrangements about 90% or about 30% of the time in an earlier analysis of around 550 of the donors. Most TCR sequences were observed very rarely across donors, whereas some public TCRs were present in many individuals. The presence/absence analyses assumed that sequencing depth was roughly uniform across donors, and that assumption may not be true. In a later analysis, TCR association rates were found to vary across HLA loci, with the most associated TCRs seen for DRB1 alleles and the fewest for HLA-C alleles. Because the 87-base-pair reads could not distinguish some IMGT-functional V segments, including TRBV6-2 and TRBV6-3, those segments were excluded.

The cohort was made up of 500 to 800 healthy bone marrow donors. At the time of sampling, every cohort member was nominally healthy, though immune exposures that went unrecorded were likely present. CMV serostatus was recorded as positive for some 300 and negative for about 50% of the roughly 670 cohort members, whereas no CMV serostatus was recorded for the donor in question. Each donor provided a peripheral blood sample, and peripheral blood mononuclear cells were used for TCR beta sequencing. Genomic DNA extraction from the blood cell samples was performed with the Qiagen DNeasy Blood Extraction Kit. Trimming at the junction amounts to 1 base on V and 0 bases on J, and the germline ends lie 17 bases apart. Measured from the cysteine to the phenylalanine, the CDR3 is 18 residues long. Just CDR3 DNA is preserved here, 54 bases in frame from base 1. CDR1 and CDR2, looked up from the germline V gene, are SGDLS and YYNGEE.

The receptor library was made with the immunoSEQ multiplex PCR assay. For the multiplex PCR, a mixture combining 60 forward primers for TCR Vbeta segments and 13 reverse primers for TCR Jbeta segments was used. The CDR3 region of rearranged TCR beta genes was amplified from genomic DNA by a multiplex PCR assay. On the Illumina HiSeq System, the amplified TCR beta libraries were sequenced as 87-base-pair reads. Under the source paper's analysis protocol: A later analysis tallied around 87 million unique TCR beta chains across the 640 or so repertoires, and approximately 12 million of those chains were shared by two or more donors. To remove PCR and sequencing errors, raw reads were error-corrected and collapsed into unique sequences using a nearest-neighbor algorithm that merged closely related sequences. CDR3 sequences were aligned to IMGT reference sequences to assign V, D and J gene segments. For a sequence to be retained, a match of at least six nucleotides was required to both a V gene segment and a J gene segment. A rearrangement was called productive if the CDR3 had no stop codons and remained in frame with V and J, and every other rearrangement was called non-productive. CDR3 was defined by IMGT convention, running from the second conserved V-encoded cysteine to the conserved J-encoded phenylalanine. The earlier analysis of about 610 of the donors excluded sequences that lacked an unambiguous match to a single V gene segment. An earlier analysis of several hundred of the donors classified V segments as functional when productive rearrangements were above 56.7% and as segregating when the standard deviation between donors was above 5%. A statistical classification framework was built to diagnose cytomegalovirus status from the catalog of TCR beta chain sequences. In a later analysis, V and J genes were assigned by comparing TCR nucleotide sequences against IMGT/GENE-DB human TR gene sequences. Using the TCRdist pipeline, a later analysis assigned CDR3 sequences along with most-parsimonious VDJ recombination scenarios. In a later analysis, every TCR beta chain was defined by the combination of its CDR3 amino acid sequence and its V-gene family, and reads without a unique V-gene family were dropped. To address suspected cross-contamination and a sequencing artifact, a later analysis removed 450 to 700 highly shared, low-generation-probability nucleotide sequences. In a later analysis, a clonal expansion index was calculated for each public chain from normalized within-repertoire ranks of inferred template counts. In a later analysis, generation probabilities were computed using a VDJ recombination model fitted to out-of-frame rearrangements, and the results were checked against IGoR. Hypergeometric tests were used in a later analysis to score TCR-TCR, TCR-HLA and TCR-CMV co-occurrence, with a repertoire-size bias correction applied to the TCR pairs. To estimate false discovery rates, a later analysis permuted the HLA or CMV assignments 20 times. In a later analysis, co-occurring TCRs were grouped using DBSCAN, and TCRdist sequence similarity was added for clustering within HLA-allele-positive subsets. Repertoires with fewer than 30,000 or more than 120,000 public chains, plus five repertoires with anomalous nucleotide sharing, were excluded from co-occurrence clustering. Here the immuneACCESS table is served through TCRdb, limited to in-frame sequences with V and J called. Missing clones are a known gap in these copies; in checked studies unresolved V genes cover under half, and the rest lacks a known reason. V, J and clone size are taken as reported in that table, and D and trimming were inferred from the DNA itself. The sample table holds approximately 100,000 clones, of which around 60% were seen once. Of the sample, around 2% is held by the ten largest clones.

Remarks on this clone: Its antigen target is currently unknown. The record has no base qualities; no much larger clone is one base away.

This receptor was obtained from a human donor in good health. The chain is assembled from TRBV9 and TRBJ1-3; TRBD1 is a weak D gene call, 5 bases matching. The specimen was PBMCs. The nucleotide sequence reads as follows: TGTGCCAGCAGCGTAAGGCCAGGGCCCTTGTACTCTGGAAACACCATATATTTT. The encoded protein is CASSVRPGPLYSGNTIYF. Extended through the reference TRBV9 and TRBJ1-3 proteins, this CDR3 yields the full variable domain: DSGVTQTPKHLITATGQRVTLRCSPRSGDLSVYWYQQSLDQGLQFLIQYYNGEERAKGNILERFSAQQFPDLHSELNLSSLELGDSALYFCASSVRPGPLYSGNTIYFGEGSWLTVV.